Included here is one T cell receptor beta chain sequence, with context. Antigen unknown. Sequencing used immunoSEQ multiplex PCR; TCRdb keeps in-frame clones, though not all of them. In the table there are about 1.1 million clones, about 80% of which are singletons. This sample was included in a study of shared clonotypes between healthy human individuals. Study background: Per donor, three plates held CD4 naive cells, three held CD4 memory, two held CD8 naive and one held CD8 memory.

CDR1 is SEHNR, CDR2 FQNEAQ, per germline (reference sequence). This CDR3 comprises 14 residues. Deletions cut 5 bases from V and 0 bases from J, with 11 bases between. Study-level findings and limits: Clonotype sharing among donors, it was expected, would be affected by sequencing depth.

The chain is built from TRBV7-9 and TRBJ2-7; D is ambiguous. This TCR was recovered from a man between 18 and 29 years old in good health. Some clones in this sample may be carry-over from other donors' samples. The source material was memory CD4+ T cells from PBMCs. The subset here: CD45RA-negative fraction. The CDR3 loop is CASSLSTNSYEQYF. The DNA for the CDR3 is TGTGCCAGCAGCCTATCGACAAACTCCTACGAGCAGTACTTC.